A selection of T cell receptor beta chains follows, all from one sample in a study of yellow fever vaccine responses in identical twins. One entry per CDR3 protein results from TCRdb running MiXCR on the RT-PCR reads. This table has about 3,100 distinct CDR3 sequences, over 70% appearing once. Sequencing was performed on T cells from blood (PBMCs), unsorted or a sorted subset (not recorded which), taken before or after yellow fever vaccination (not recorded which). The receptors here all came from a woman under 30 who received the yellow fever vaccine. Both conserved end residues are part of each CDR3. Fields, in order: J gene, V gene, clone size, D gene, CDR3 DNA, CDR3 protein. A D gene is named only where the DNA matches it firmly. Part of the rows lack a size; the others show once, few, many or a class for expanded clones.

J gene: TRBJ2-1
V gene: TRBV11-1
clone size: .
D gene: TRBD2
CDR3 DNA: TGTGCCAGCAGCCCCTTTGGTAGCGGGAGTTCAAATGAGCAGTTCTTC
CDR3 protein: CASSPFGSGSSNEQFF

J gene: TRBJ2-1
V gene: TRBV20-1
clone size: .
D gene: TRBD1
CDR3 DNA: TGCAGTGCCAAGGGACAGACGCCAACCTACGAGCAGTTCTTC
CDR3 protein: CSAKGQTPTYEQFF

J gene: TRBJ2-7
V gene: TRBV11-1
clone size: once
D gene: TRBD1
CDR3 DNA: TGTGCCAGCAGCTTAGAGCAAGGGACAGGGAGATCCTACGAGCAGTACTTC
CDR3 protein: CASSLEQGTGRSYEQYF

J gene: TRBJ2-7
V gene: TRBV23-1
clone size: .
D gene: .
CDR3 DNA: TGCGCCAGCAGTCTAACCGTACGACCCGGAGACGAGCAGTACTTC
CDR3 protein: CASSLTVRPGDEQYF

J gene: TRBJ1-2
V gene: TRBV6-1
clone size: .
D gene: TRBD1
CDR3 DNA: TGTGCCAGCAGTGGAGGATCACAGGGGGCAAATGGCTACACCTTC
CDR3 protein: CASSGGSQGANGYTF

J gene: TRBJ1-5
V gene: TRBV19
clone size: .
D gene: .
CDR3 DNA: TGTGCCAGTAGTTCAATCGGCAGGGGTGCCAATCAGCCCCAGCATTTT
CDR3 protein: CASSSIGRGANQPQHF

J gene: TRBJ1-1
V gene: TRBV30
clone size: .
D gene: .
CDR3 DNA: TGTGCCTGGAGCCTTAGCCTAAGGGCCGGTGAAGCTTTCTTT
CDR3 protein: CAWSLSLRAGEAFF

J gene: TRBJ2-1
V gene: TRBV11-2
clone size: once
D gene: .
CDR3 DNA: TGTGCCAGCAGCCCGCAGAACAATGAGCAGTTCTTC
CDR3 protein: CASSPQNNEQFF

J gene: TRBJ2-5
V gene: TRBV7-2
clone size: once
D gene: .
CDR3 DNA: TGTGCCAGCAGCTTAGGGCTACCAAGTCAAGAGACCCAGTACTTC
CDR3 protein: CASSLGLPSQETQYF

J gene: TRBJ2-1
V gene: TRBV10-1
clone size: .
D gene: TRBD2
CDR3 DNA: TGCGCCAGCAGTGACCTAGCGGGAGGGCTACGTAATGAGCAGTTCTTC
CDR3 protein: CASSDLAGGLRNEQFF

J gene: TRBJ2-1
V gene: TRBV11-1
clone size: .
D gene: TRBD2
CDR3 DNA: TGTGCCAGCAGCTTAATCCTAGCGGGCTACAATGAGCAGTTCTTC
CDR3 protein: CASSLILAGYNEQFF

J gene: TRBJ2-1
V gene: TRBV11-3
clone size: .
D gene: .
CDR3 DNA: TGTGCCAGCAGCTCTCTAGGGATTGAGCAGTTCTTC
CDR3 protein: CASSSLGIEQFF

J gene: TRBJ2-1
V gene: TRBV28
clone size: .
D gene: TRBD2
CDR3 DNA: TGTGCCAGCAGTTTCCCCGGGGGGGCCTCGTTCTTC
CDR3 protein: CASSFPGGASFF

J gene: TRBJ2-1
V gene: TRBV4-1
clone size: .
D gene: TRBD2
CDR3 DNA: TGCGCCAGCAGCCAAGGGGTAGCGGGGGTGGTTGAGCAGTTCTTC
CDR3 protein: CASSQGVAGVVEQFF

J gene: TRBJ2-7
V gene: TRBV15
clone size: .
D gene: TRBD1
CDR3 DNA: TGTGCCACCAGCAGAGACAGGGGGCGCGAGCAGTACTTC
CDR3 protein: CATSRDRGREQYF

J gene: TRBJ2-5
V gene: TRBV2
clone size: .
D gene: TRBD2
CDR3 DNA: TGTGCCAGCAGTGAGGAACGGGGGGGGCCGGAGACCCAGTACTTC
CDR3 protein: CASSEERGGPETQYF

J gene: TRBJ2-1
V gene: TRBV11-1
clone size: .
D gene: TRBD2
CDR3 DNA: TGTGCCAGCAGCTTAGGTCGGTTACGCGGGAGGAATGGGTATGAACAGTTCTTC
CDR3 protein: CASSLGRLRGRNGYEQFF

J gene: TRBJ2-5
V gene: TRBV11-1
clone size: .
D gene: .
CDR3 DNA: TGTGCCAGCAGCTTAATCTGGGAGACCCAGTACTTC
CDR3 protein: CASSLIWETQYF

J gene: TRBJ2-1
V gene: TRBV2
clone size: once
D gene: .
CDR3 DNA: TGTGCCAGCAGTGAAGGAAGACAGACCTACAATGAGCAGTTCTTC
CDR3 protein: CASSEGRQTYNEQFF

J gene: TRBJ2-7
V gene: TRBV11-3
clone size: .
D gene: TRBD2
CDR3 DNA: TGTGCCAGCAGCTACCAGGGACTAGCGGCAGCGTCCTACGAGCAGTACTTC
CDR3 protein: CASSYQGLAAASYEQYF

J gene: TRBJ1-2
V gene: TRBV14
clone size: .
D gene: .
CDR3 DNA: TGTGCCAGCAGCAACCATGGACTCTATGGCTACACCTTC
CDR3 protein: CASSNHGLYGYTF

J gene: TRBJ2-3
V gene: TRBV7-2
clone size: .
D gene: .
CDR3 DNA: TGTGCCAGCCGGACGAAGGGGAACACAGATACGCAGTATTTT
CDR3 protein: CASRTKGNTDTQYF

J gene: TRBJ2-7
V gene: TRBV18
clone size: .
D gene: TRBD1
CDR3 DNA: TGTGCCAGCTCACCACGGCAGGGGGCTTCCTACGAGCAGTACTTC
CDR3 protein: CASSPRQGASYEQYF

J gene: TRBJ2-7
V gene: TRBV14
clone size: .
D gene: .
CDR3 DNA: TGTGCCAGCAGCCAAGCTATGGGTGGGACCTACGAGCAGTACTTC
CDR3 protein: CASSQAMGGTYEQYF

J gene: TRBJ1-2
V gene: TRBV4-1
clone size: once
D gene: .
CDR3 DNA: TGCGCCAGCAGCCAAGGAGGGTCGGGCGACTATGGCTACACCTTC
CDR3 protein: CASSQGGSGDYGYTF

J gene: TRBJ2-7
V gene: TRBV29-1
clone size: .
D gene: .
CDR3 DNA: TGCAGCGTAGGCTCCGGTAACCCCTACGAGCAGTACTTC
CDR3 protein: CSVGSGNPYEQYF

J gene: TRBJ2-3
V gene: TRBV7-9
clone size: .
D gene: .
CDR3 DNA: TGTGCCAGCGACTCCGGCACAGATACGCAGTATTTT
CDR3 protein: CASDSGTDTQYF

J gene: TRBJ2-7
V gene: TRBV4-2
clone size: .
D gene: .
CDR3 DNA: TGTGCCAGCAGCCAAGATCCTCCCTACGAGCAGTACTTC
CDR3 protein: CASSQDPPYEQYF

J gene: TRBJ2-3
V gene: TRBV11-3
clone size: .
D gene: TRBD2
CDR3 DNA: TGTGCCAGCAGCTTAGACGGACTAGCTAGCACAGATACGCAGTATTTT
CDR3 protein: CASSLDGLASTDTQYF